The sequence of this T cell receptor (beta chain) was determined in a study of persistence of HIV-infected CD4 T cells. Study-level results: Degenerate expanded CDR3beta sequences were enriched among CMV- and Gag-responding cells. CMV- and Gag-responding cells had lower TCRbeta richness than CD3/CD28-responding cells.

This clone was observed a single time. Its antigen remains unknown. The libraries were made with immunoSEQ version 4 in survey mode. The assay was immunoSEQ multiplex PCR, and TCRdb's table has in-frame clones only and misses some. The sample carries tens of thousands of clones, 82% recorded once. The stimulus was lysate of CMV-infected fibroblasts, approximately 9.6 ug/mL. Memory cells lacking CD40L and CD69 with high CD45RO were sorted. The receptor's source is an adult man with HIV who was CMV-seropositive. Sequenced here: CD4+ T cells sorted from PBMCs after approximately 19-hour stimulation, sampled from a patient who received antiretroviral therapy.

The CDR3 loop is CASSYGGATYEQYF. CDR3 sequence (DNA): TGTGCCAGCAGTTACGGAGGGGCAACCTACGAGCAGTACTTC. V gene TRBV28 combines with J gene TRBJ2-7; perhaps TRBD2 as D (6 bases). The CDR3 runs to 14 residues. CDR1 is MDHEN, CDR2 SYDVKM, per germline. V was shortened by 4 bases and J by 2 bases, with 12 bases between the two germline ends.